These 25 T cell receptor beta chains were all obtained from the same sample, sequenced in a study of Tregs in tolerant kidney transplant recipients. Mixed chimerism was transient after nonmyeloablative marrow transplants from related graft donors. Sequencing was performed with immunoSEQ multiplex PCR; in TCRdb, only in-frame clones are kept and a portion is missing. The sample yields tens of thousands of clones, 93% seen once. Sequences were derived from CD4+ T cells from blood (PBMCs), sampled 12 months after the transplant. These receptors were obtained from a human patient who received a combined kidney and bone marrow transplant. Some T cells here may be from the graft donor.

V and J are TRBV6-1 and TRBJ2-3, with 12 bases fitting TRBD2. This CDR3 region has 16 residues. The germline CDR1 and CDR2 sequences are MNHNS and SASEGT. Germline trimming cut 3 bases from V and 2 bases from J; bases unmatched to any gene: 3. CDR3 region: CASSDGLAGFTDTQYF. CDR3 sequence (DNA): TGTGCCAGCAGTGACGGACTAGCGGGGTTCACAGATACGCAGTATTTT.

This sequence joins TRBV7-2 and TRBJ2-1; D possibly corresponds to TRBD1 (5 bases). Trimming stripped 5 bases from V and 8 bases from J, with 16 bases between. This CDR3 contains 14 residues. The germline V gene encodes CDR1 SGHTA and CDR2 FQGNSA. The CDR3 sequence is CASSTRSGADEQFF. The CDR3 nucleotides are TGTGCCAGCAGCACCCGGTCTGGGGCCGATGAGCAGTTCTTC.

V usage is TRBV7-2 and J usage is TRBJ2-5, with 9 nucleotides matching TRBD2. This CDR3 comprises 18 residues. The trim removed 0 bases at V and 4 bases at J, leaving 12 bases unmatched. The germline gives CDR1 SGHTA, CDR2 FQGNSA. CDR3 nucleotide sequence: TGTGCCAGCAGCTTAGCTGGGGCTAGCGGGGTACGGAGAGAGACCCAGTACTTC. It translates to CASSLAGASGVRRETQYF.

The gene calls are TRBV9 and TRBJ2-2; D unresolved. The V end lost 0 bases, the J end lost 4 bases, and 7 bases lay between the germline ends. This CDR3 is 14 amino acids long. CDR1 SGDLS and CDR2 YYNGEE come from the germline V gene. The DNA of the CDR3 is TGTGCCAGCAGCGTAGCCCCGAGCACCGGGGAGCTGTTTTTT. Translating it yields CASSVAPSTGELFF.

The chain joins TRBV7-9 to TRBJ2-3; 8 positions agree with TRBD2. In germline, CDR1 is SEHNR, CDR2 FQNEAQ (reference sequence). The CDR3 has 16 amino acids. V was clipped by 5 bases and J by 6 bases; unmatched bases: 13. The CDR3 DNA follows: TGTGCCAGCAGCCCCCGTGACGGGAGGGCCAAGGATACGCAGTATTTT. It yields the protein CASSPRDGRAKDTQYF.

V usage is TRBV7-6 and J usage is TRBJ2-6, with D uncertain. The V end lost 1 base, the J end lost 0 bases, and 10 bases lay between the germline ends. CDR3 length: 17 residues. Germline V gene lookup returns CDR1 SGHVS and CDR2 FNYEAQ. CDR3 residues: CASSLEVLGSGANVLTF. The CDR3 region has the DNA TGTGCCAGCAGCTTAGAAGTACTTGGCTCTGGGGCCAACGTCCTGACTTTC.

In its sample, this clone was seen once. This chain's CDR3 is CASSVVRGYGEQFF. The CDR3 region has the DNA TGTGCCAGCAGCGTAGTCAGGGGTTACGGTGAGCAGTTCTTC. The rearrangement uses TRBV9 and TRBJ2-1, with D perhaps matching TRBD1 (6 bases). Germline loops: CDR1 SGDLS, CDR2 YYNGEE. CDR3 length: 14 amino acids. V was shortened by 0 bases and J by 9 bases, with 13 bases between the two germline ends.

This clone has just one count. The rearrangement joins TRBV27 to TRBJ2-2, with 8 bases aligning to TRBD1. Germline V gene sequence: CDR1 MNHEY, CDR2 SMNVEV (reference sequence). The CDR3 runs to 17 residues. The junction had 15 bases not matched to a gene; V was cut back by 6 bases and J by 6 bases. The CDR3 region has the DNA TGTGCCAGCAGAAGACAGGGGTGGTTAGAAAGTCCCGGGGAGCTGTTTTTT. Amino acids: CASRRQGWLESPGELFF.

CDR3 loop: CASRPDRDYGYTF. CDR3 bases: TGTGCCAGTAGGCCGGACAGAGACTATGGCTACACCTTC. This chain uses TRBV19 with TRBJ1-2; tentatively, D is TRBD1 (6 bases). Germline values: CDR1 LNHDA, CDR2 SQIVND (reference sequence). This CDR3 is 13 amino acids long. V dropped 6 bases and J dropped 3 bases, with 11 bases sitting between them.

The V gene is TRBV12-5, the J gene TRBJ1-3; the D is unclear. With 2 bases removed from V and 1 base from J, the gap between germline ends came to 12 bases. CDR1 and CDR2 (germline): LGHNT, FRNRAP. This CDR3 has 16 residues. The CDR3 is CASGLSSGFSGNTIYF. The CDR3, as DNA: TGTGCTAGTGGTTTGTCAAGCGGGTTTTCTGGAAACACCATATATTTT.

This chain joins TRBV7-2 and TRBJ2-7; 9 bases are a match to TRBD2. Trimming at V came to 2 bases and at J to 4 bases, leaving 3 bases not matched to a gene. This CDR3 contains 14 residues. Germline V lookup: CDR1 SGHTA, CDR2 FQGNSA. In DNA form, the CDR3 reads TGTGCCAGCAGCTTATCCACTAGCGGGTACGAGCAGTACTTC. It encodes CASSLSTSGYEQYF.

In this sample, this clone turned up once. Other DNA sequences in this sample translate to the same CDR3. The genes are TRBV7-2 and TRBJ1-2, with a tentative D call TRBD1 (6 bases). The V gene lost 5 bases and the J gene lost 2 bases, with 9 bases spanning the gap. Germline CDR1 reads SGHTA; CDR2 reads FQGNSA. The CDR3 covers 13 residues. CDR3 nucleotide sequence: TGTGCCAGCAGCCCCCAGGGGAACTATGGCTACACCTTC. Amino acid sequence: CASSPQGNYGYTF.

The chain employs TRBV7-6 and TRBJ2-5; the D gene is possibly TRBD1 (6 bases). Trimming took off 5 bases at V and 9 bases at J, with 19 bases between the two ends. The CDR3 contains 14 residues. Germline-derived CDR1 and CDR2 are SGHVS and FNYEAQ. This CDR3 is CASSLPGGGFSQYF. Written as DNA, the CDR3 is TGTGCCAGCAGCCTACCGGGTGGGGGCTTCTCCCAGTACTTC.

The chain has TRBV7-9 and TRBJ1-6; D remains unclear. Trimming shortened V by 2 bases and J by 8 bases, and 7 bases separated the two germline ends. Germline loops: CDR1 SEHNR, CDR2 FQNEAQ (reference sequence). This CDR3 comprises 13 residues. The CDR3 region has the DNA TGTGCCAGCAGCTTAATATCGGATTCACCCCTCCACTTT. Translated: CASSLISDSPLHF.

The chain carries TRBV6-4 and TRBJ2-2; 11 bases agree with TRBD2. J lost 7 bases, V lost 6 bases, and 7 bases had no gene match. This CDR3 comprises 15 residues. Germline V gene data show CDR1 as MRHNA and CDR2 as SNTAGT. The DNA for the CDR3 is TGTGCCAGCAGCCAACTAGCGGGAGAAAGCGGGGAGCTGTTTTTT. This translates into CASSQLAGESGELFF.

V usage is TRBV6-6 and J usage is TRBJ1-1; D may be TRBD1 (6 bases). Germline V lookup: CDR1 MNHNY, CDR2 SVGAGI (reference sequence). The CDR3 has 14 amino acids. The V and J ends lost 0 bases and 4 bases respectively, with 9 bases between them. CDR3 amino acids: CASSYSQGGTEAFF. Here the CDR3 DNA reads TGTGCCAGCAGTTACTCCCAAGGGGGCACTGAAGCTTTCTTT.

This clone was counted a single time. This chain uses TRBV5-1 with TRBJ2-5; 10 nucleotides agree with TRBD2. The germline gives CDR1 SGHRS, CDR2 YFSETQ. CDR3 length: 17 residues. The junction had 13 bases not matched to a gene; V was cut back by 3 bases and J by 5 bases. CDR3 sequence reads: CASSWGAGGAWSETQYF. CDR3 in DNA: TGCGCCAGCAGCTGGGGAGCGGGAGGGGCATGGTCGGAGACCCAGTACTTC.

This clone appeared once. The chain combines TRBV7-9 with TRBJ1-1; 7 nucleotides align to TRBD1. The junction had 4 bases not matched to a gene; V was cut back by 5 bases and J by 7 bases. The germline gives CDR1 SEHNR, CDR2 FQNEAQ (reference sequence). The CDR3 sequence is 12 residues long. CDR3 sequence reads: CASSPRQGEAFF. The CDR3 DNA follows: TGTGCCAGCAGCCCCCGACAGGGTGAAGCTTTCTTT.

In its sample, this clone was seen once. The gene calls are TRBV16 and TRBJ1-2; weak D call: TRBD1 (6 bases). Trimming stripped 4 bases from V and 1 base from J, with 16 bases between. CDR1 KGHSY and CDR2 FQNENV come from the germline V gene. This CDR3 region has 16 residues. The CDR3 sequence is CASSPGGGRSNYGYTF. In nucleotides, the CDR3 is TGTGCCAGCAGCCCCGGGGGGGGGCGAAGTAACTATGGCTACACCTTC. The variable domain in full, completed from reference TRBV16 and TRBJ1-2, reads GEEVAQTPKHLVRGEGQKAKLYCAPIKGHSYVFWYQQVLKNEFKFLISFQNENVFDETGMPKERFSAKCLPNSPCSLEIQATKLEDSAVYFCASSPGGGRSNYGYTFGSGTRLTVV.

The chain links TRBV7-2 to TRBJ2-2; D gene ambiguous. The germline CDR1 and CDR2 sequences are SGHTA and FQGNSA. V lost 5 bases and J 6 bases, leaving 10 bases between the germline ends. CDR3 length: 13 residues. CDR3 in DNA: TGTGCCAGCAGCATGCTGGAGTCCGGGGAGCTGTTTTTT. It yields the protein CASSMLESGELFF.

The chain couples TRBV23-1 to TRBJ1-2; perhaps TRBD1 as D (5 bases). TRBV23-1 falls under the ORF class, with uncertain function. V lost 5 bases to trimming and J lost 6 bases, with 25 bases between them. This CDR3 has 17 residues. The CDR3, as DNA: TGCGCCAGCAGTTCCCTACTTTGGAGACAGACACGACATGGCTACACCTTC. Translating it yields CASSSLLWRQTRHGYTF.

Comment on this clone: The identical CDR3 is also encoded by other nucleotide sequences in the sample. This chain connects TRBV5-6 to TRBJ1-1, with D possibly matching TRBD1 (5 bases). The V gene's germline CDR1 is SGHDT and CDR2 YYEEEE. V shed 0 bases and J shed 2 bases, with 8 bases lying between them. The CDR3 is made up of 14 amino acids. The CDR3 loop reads CASSLGQRNTEAFF. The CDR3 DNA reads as TGTGCCAGCAGCTTGGGACAGCGTAACACTGAAGCTTTCTTT. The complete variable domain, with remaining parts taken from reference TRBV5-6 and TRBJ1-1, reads DAGVTQSPTHLIKTRGQQVTLRCSPKSGHDTVSWYQQALGQGPQFIFQYYEEEERQRGNFPDRFSGHQFPNYSSELNVNALLLGDSALYLCASSLGQRNTEAFFGQGTRLTVV.

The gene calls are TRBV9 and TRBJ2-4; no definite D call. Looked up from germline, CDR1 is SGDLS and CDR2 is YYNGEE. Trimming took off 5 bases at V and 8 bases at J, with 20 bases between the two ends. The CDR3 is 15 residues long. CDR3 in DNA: TGTGCCAGCAGTTCGGCCCCCCTAGAAGGTGACATTCAGTACTTC. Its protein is CASSSAPLEGDIQYF.

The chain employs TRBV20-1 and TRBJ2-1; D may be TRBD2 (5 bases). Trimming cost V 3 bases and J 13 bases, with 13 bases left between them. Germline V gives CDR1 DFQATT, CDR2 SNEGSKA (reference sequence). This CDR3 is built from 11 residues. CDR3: CSASRAGNQFF. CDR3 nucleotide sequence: TGCAGTGCTAGTCGGGCCGGGAATCAGTTCTTC.

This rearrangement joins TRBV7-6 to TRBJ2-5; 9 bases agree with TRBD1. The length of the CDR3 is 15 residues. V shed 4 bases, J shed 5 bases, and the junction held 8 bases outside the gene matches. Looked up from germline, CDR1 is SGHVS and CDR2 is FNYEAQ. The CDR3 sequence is CASSYNRGREETQYF. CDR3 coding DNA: TGTGCCAGCAGCTACAACAGGGGGCGCGAGGAGACCCAGTACTTC.